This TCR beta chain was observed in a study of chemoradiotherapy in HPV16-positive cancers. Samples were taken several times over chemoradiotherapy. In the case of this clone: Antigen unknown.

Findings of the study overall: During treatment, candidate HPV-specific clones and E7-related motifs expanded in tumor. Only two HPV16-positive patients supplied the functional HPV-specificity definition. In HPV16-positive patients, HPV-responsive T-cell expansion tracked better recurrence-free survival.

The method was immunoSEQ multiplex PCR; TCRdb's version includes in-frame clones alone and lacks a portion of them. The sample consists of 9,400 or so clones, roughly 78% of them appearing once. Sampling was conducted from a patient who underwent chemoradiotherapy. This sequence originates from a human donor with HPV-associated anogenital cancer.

CDR3 DNA: TGTGCCAGCAGCACCCCGTACAGGCTGAGCTACGAGCAGTACTTC. Translated: CASSTPYRLSYEQYF. V is TRBV5-8 and J is TRBJ2-7; tentative D call: TRBD1 (5 bases). V was trimmed by 4 bases and J by 3 bases, leaving 17 bases between them. This CDR3 comprises 15 residues. In germline, CDR1 is SGHTS, CDR2 YDEGEE.